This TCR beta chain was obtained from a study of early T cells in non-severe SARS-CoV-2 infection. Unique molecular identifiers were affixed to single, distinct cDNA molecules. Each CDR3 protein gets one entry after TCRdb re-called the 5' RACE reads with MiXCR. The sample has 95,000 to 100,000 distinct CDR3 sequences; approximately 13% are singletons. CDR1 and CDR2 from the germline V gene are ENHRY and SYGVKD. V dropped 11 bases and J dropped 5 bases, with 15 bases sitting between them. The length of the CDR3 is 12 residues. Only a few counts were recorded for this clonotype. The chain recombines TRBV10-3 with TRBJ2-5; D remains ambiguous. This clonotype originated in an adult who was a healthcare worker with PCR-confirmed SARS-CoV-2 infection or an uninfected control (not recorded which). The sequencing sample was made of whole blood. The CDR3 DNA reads TGTGCCTCGGGCCCTACGGGTGAGACCCAGTACTTC. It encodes CASGPTGETQYF.